What follows describes a single T cell receptor beta chain. Its binding antigen is unknown. Base-call qualities are not available, and no considerably larger clone is one nucleotide away. Synthetic TCR analog templates were spiked into each PCR so that absolute template abundance could be estimated from read counts. Using the immunoSEQ assay, TCRbeta CDR3 regions were amplified from genomic DNA with bias-controlled V and J gene primers. Sequencing of rearranged TCRbeta segments was performed at approximately 20X coverage. Regarding the original processing steps: Clustering was used to correct sequencing errors, and CDR3s were annotated against IMGT to assign V, D and J genes. Only productive TCRbeta rearrangements were used in downstream analyses, excluding out-of-frame or stop-codon sequences. Clonality was calculated as one minus the Shannon entropy normalized by the log of the number of unique productive sequences. Fisher's exact test with Benjamini-Hochberg correction, at a threshold of adjusted p below 0.01, was used to find clones that differed between time points or between blood and tumor. TCRdb re-hosts the immuneACCESS table, in-frame sequences only. Its copies lack some clones; in the studies checked, an unresolved V gene accounts for under half of them, and the cause for the rest is not known. That table furnishes V, J and clone size, whereas the DNA furnished D and trimming. The sample yields around 80,000 clones; around 87% were counted once. The ten top clones hold roughly 5.7% of the sample.

The V and J ends are trimmed by 5 bases and 4 bases, leaving 14 bases between them. The CDR3 contains 14 residues, cysteine and phenylalanine counted. Just CDR3 DNA is preserved here, 42 bases in frame from base 1. Looking up the germline V gene yields CDR1 SNHLY and CDR2 FYNNEI. This entry is derived from a study of PD-L1 blockade in urothelial cancer (TCRdb year 2017). For the wider study: Therapy was started in the mid-2010s for all patients, and atezolizumab 1,200 mg was administered intravenously every 3 weeks. Blood samples gave a median of around 140,000 T cells and 80,000 or so unique TCRs, with a median clonality of approximately 0.08. Durable clinical benefit was defined as progression-free survival longer than 6 months, and TCR features were also tested against progression-free and overall survival. The study, an exploratory multi-omic analysis, examined somatic, immune and clinical correlates of response to PD-L1 blockade with atezolizumab in urothelial cancer. Pretreatment blood TCR-seq was available for 30 or so patients, at least one posttreatment blood collection was obtained for about 24 patients, and tumor TCR-seq was available for about 24 patients. Whole exome sequencing and RNA sequencing of pretreatment tumors were performed alongside TCR sequencing in the same patients. TCR sequencing covered pretreatment tumor samples and matched, serially collected peripheral blood taken before and after atezolizumab treatment. Blood samples were analyzed at 3 weeks after treatment start (second dose) and at 6 weeks after treatment start. Fewer than ten patients reached durable clinical benefit, while some 19 patients did not. Patients had an ECOG performance status of 0 or 1 and had received between 0 and 3 prior chemotherapy regimens. About 90% of the roughly 29 patients were identified as males with urothelial cancer of bladder origin, and a prior smoking history was reported by 18 of 29 patients. General study outcomes and caveats: Because of the small sample size (n ≈ 29) and the many exploratory analyses performed, the results are intended to be regarded as hypothesis-generating. Greater expansion of tumor-associated TCR clones in peripheral blood 3 weeks after the start of treatment was observed in patients with durable benefit (n of about 20, p = 0.022). A pretreatment peripheral blood TCR clonality below the median was linked to improved progression-free and overall survival.

A total of 29 patients with locally advanced or metastatic urothelial carcinoma, treated at Memorial Sloan Kettering on a trial protocol, made up the cohort. Peripheral blood mononuclear cells were collected pretreatment and during treatment, with between 1 and 8 total time points obtained per patient. The Qiagen DNeasy Blood extraction kit was used to purify genomic DNA from total PBMCs and from tumor samples. PBMCs were collected pretreatment and during treatment and were isolated and stored as previously described. The chain is made from TRBV2 and TRBJ1-2; TRBD1 is a weak D gene call, 5 bases matching. The sequenced sample was PBMCs, obtained around atezolizumab (anti-PD-L1) treatment. This sequence originates from a woman aged 70-85 years with urothelial cancer. The sequenced DNA: TGTGCCAGCAGTACCGGACAAGCGTCCTATGGCTACACCTTC. Translated, this gives CASSTGQASYGYTF.